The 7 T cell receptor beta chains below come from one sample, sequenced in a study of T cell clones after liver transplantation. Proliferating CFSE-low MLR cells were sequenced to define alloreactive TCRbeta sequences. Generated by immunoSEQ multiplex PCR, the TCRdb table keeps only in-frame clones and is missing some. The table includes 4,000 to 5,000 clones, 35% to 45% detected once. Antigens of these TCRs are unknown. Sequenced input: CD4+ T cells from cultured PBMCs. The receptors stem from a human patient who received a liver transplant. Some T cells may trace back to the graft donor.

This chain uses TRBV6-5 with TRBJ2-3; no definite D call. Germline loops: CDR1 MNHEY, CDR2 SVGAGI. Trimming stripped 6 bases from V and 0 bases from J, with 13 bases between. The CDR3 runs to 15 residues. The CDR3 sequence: CASSRTAPSTDTQYF. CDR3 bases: TGTGCCAGCAGCCGGACGGCTCCTAGCACAGATACGCAGTATTTT.

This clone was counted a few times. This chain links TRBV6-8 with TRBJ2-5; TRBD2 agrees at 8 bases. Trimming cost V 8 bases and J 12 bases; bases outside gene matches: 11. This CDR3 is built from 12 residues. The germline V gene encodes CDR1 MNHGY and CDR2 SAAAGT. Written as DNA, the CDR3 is TGTGCCAGCCGCCTCTGGTTGACTAGCGAGTACTTC. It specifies CASRLWLTSEYF.

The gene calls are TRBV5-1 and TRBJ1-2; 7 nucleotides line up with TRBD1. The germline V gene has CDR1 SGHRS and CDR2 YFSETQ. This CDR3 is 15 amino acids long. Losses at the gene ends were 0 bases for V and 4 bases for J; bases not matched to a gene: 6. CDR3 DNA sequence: TGCGCCAGCAGCTTGGCCAGAGGGGGCGCCTATGGCTACACCTTC. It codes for CASSLARGGAYGYTF.

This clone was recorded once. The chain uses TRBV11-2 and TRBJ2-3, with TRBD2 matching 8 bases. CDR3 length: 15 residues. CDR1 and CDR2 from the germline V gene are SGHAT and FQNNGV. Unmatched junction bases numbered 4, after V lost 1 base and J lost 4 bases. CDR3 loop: CASSLGLAGPDTQYF. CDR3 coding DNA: TGTGCCAGCAGCTTAGGTCTAGCGGGCCCAGATACGCAGTATTTT.

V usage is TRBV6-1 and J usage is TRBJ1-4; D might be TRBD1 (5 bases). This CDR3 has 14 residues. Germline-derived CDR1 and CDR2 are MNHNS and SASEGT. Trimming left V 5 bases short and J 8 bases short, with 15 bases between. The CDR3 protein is CASSYEGIREKLFF. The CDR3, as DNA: TGTGCCAGCAGTTATGAGGGGATAAGGGAAAAACTGTTTTTT.

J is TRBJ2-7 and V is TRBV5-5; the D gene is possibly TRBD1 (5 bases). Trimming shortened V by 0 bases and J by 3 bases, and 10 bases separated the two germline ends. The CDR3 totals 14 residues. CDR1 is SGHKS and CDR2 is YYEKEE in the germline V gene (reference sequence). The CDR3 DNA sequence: TGTGCCAGCAGCTTGGCAACAGGAAACTACGAGCAGTACTTC. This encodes CASSLATGNYEQYF.

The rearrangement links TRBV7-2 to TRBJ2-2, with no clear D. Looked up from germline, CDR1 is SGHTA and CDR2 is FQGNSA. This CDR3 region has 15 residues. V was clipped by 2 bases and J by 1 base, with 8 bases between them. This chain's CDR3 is CASSLTAGNTGELFF. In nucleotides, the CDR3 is TGTGCCAGCAGCTTAACGGCAGGGAACACCGGGGAGCTGTTTTTT.